The 29 T cell receptor beta chains below come from one sample, sequenced in a study of human T cells and chemical hapten exposure. The time point is: patch test 2, 6 weeks after DPC sensitization. The treatment is: therapeutic diphenylcyclopropenone sensitization with weekly scalp DPC. TCRdb re-analysed the RACE reads in MiXCR, keeping a single row per CDR3 protein. Of 330,000 or so distinct CDR3 sequences listed, around 6% are singletons. The material was whole blood, obtained in connection with sensitization to the hapten diphenylcyclopropenone (DPC). The receptors here all came from a woman aged 18 to 35 with alopecia areata. Some clones in this sample may be carry-over from other donors' samples.

This clonotype was counted between two and nine times. The chain has TRBV11-2 and TRBJ1-1; tentatively, D is TRBD1 (5 bases). V lost 5 bases and J lost 3, with 13 bases in between. The CDR3 totals 14 residues. Germline V lookup: CDR1 SGHAT, CDR2 FQNNGV. The CDR3 loop is CASSDGTVDTEAFF. DNA for the CDR3: TGTGCCAGCAGCGATGGGACGGTTGACACTGAAGCTTTCTTT.

Only a few counts were recorded for this clonotype. The gene calls are TRBV6-1 and TRBJ2-3; either TRBD1 or TRBD2 may fit D (5 bases each). Germline V gene sequence: CDR1 MNHNS, CDR2 SASEGT. The V gene lost 0 bases and the J gene lost 5 bases, with 12 bases spanning the gap. The CDR3 loop spans 15 amino acids. The CDR3 DNA follows: TGTGCCAGCAGTGAAGCGCCGGGGCCGATAGATACGCAGTATTTT. The encoded protein is CASSEAPGPIDTQYF.

This clonotype was seen more than once but under ten times. This sequence joins TRBV7-9 and TRBJ2-7; 12 bases line up with TRBD1. Trimming removed 5 bases from V and 7 bases from J; junction bases left unmatched: 9. The CDR3 is 15 residues long. Germline CDR1 is SEHNR and CDR2 is FQNEAQ (reference sequence). CDR3: CASSRGTGGEEEQYF. CDR3 coding DNA: TGTGCCAGCAGCAGAGGGACAGGGGGCGAGGAGGAGCAGTACTTC.

In this sample, this clonotype turned up a few times. This chain joins TRBV20-1 and TRBJ1-5, with 7 bases aligning to TRBD1. This CDR3 has 14 amino acids. CDR1 DFQATT and CDR2 SNEGSKA come from the germline V gene (reference sequence). The V gene end was trimmed by 2 bases and the J gene end by 0 bases; junction bases not matched to a gene: 1. The CDR3, as DNA: TGCAGTGCTAGAAGGGACAGTAGCAATCAGCCCCAGCATTTT. Protein sequence: CSARRDSSNQPQHF.

This chain uses TRBV5-1 with TRBJ2-3; 7 bases agree with TRBD2. Germline CDR1 SGHRS, CDR2 YFSETQ. After removal of 3 bases from V and 8 bases from J, the junction contained 9 bases not matched to a gene. The CDR3 totals 14 residues. Here the CDR3 DNA reads TGCGCCAGCAGCTCCGGACGGGAGGAAGCTACGCAGTATTTT. It is translated as CASSSGREEATQYF.

This clonotype was detected ten times or more. The chain recombines TRBV18 with TRBJ1-1; D is unclear. V lost 3 bases and J lost 3, with 14 bases in between. CDR3 length: 15 residues. From germline, CDR1 is KGHSH and CDR2 LQKENI. CDR3 DNA: TGTGCCAGCTCACCCTTTGAGTCGAAGGACACTGAAGCTTTCTTT. It translates to CASSPFESKDTEAFF.

This chain connects TRBV18 to TRBJ1-2, with 8 bases matching TRBD1. With 6 bases clipped from V and 3 bases from J, the junction kept 6 bases outside the gene matches. The CDR3 consists of 14 residues. The germline V gene has CDR1 KGHSH and CDR2 LQKENI. The DNA of the CDR3 is TGTGCCAGCTCCGTACAGGGGGAAGACTATGGCTACACCTTC. Its protein product is CASSVQGEDYGYTF.

Many counts were recorded for this clonotype. This rearrangement joins TRBV2 to TRBJ1-1, with D unclear. This CDR3 has 13 amino acids. The germline V gene encodes CDR1 SNHLY and CDR2 FYNNEI. V was clipped by 3 bases and J by 0 bases, with 5 bases between them. In DNA, the CDR3 is TGTGCCAGCAGTGACAGCCTGAACACTGAAGCTTTCTTT. Residues: CASSDSLNTEAFF. Full variable domain (rest looked up from reference TRBV2 and TRBJ1-1): EPEVTQTPSHQVTQMGQEVILRCVPISNHLYFYWYRQILGQKVEFLVSFYNNEISEKSEIFDDQFSVERPDGSNFTLKIRSTKLEDSAMYFCASSDSLNTEAFFGQGTRLTVV.

This clonotype was observed many times. The gene calls are TRBV6-2 or TRBV6-3 and TRBJ2-2; 7 bases agree with TRBD1. Germline trimming cut 0 bases from V and 1 base from J; bases unmatched to any gene: 11. The CDR3 sequence is 19 residues long. The V gene's germline CDR1 is MNHEY and CDR2 SVGEGT. The CDR3 spells CASSYSSIIGQENTGELFF. For the CDR3, the DNA is TGTGCCAGCAGTTACTCGTCAATAATCGGACAGGAGAACACCGGGGAGCTGTTTTTT.

This clonotype showed up just a few times. The chain recombines TRBV6-2 or TRBV6-3 with TRBJ2-7; D may be TRBD2 (5 bases). CDR3 length: 14 residues. CDR1 and CDR2 from the germline V gene are MNHEY and SVGEGT. Trimming cost V 4 bases and J 2 bases, with 12 bases left between them. CDR3 sequence (DNA): TGTGCCAGCAGTTCCCTTGGGCGGGCCTACGAGCAGTACTTC. As protein: CASSSLGRAYEQYF.

This clonotype has a count of ten or more. The CDR3 reads CACAVRANQPQHF. DNA of the CDR3: TGTGCCTGCGCGGTGCGGGCAAATCAGCCCCAGCATTTT. This sequence joins TRBV6-5 and TRBJ1-5; D gene ambiguous. Germline CDR1 is MNHEY and CDR2 is SVGAGI. The CDR3 runs to 13 residues. V was shortened by 11 bases and J by 4 bases, with 15 bases between the two germline ends.

This clonotype was counted a few times. This sequence joins TRBV20-1 and TRBJ2-2; 8 nucleotides match TRBD1. V trimming: 0 bases; J trimming: 0 bases; junction bases outside the gene matches: 12. The CDR3 loop spans 19 amino acids. CDR1 and CDR2 (germline): DFQATT, SNEGSKA (reference sequence). CDR3 DNA: TGCAGTGCTAGAGACCTTAGGACAGGGAAGGCTACGAACACCGGGGAGCTGTTTTTT. Translating it yields CSARDLRTGKATNTGELFF.

This rearrangement joins TRBV6-6 to TRBJ2-3, with D possibly TRBD1 on 6 matching bases. Looked up from germline, CDR1 is MNHNY and CDR2 is SVGAGI (reference sequence). Trimming stripped 8 bases from V and 0 bases from J, with 12 bases between. The CDR3 extends over 14 amino acids. For the CDR3, the DNA is TGTGCCAGCGCCCGACAGGCTAGCACAGATACGCAGTATTTT. It is translated as CASARQASTDTQYF.

This clonotype was detected a few times. CDR3 sequence reads: CASTPRARTFSVGELFF. Here the CDR3 DNA reads TGTGCCAGCACCCCTCGGGCTAGAACGTTTTCAGTCGGGGAGCTGTTTTTT. This chain uses TRBV7-2 with TRBJ2-2; D unclear. The CDR3 runs 17 residues. Trimming left V 7 bases short and J 7 bases short, with 25 bases between. Looked up from germline, CDR1 is SGHTA and CDR2 is FQGNSA.

This clonotype occurred a few times. The chain uses TRBV7-9 and TRBJ2-5, with 8 bases matching TRBD2. The CDR3 runs 15 residues. Germline CDR1 SEHNR, CDR2 FQNEAQ (reference sequence). The trim removed 0 bases at V and 5 bases at J, leaving 5 bases unmatched. The CDR3 DNA reads TGTGCCAGCAGCTTAGCGGGACTAGATATTGAGACCCAGTACTTC. Translated: CASSLAGLDIETQYF.

This clonotype has a count of ten or more. The genes are TRBV5-1 and TRBJ1-4, with D unresolved. This CDR3 region has 13 residues. CDR1 SGHRS and CDR2 YFSETQ come from the germline V gene. The germline V and J ends were trimmed by 1 base and 7 bases, with 8 bases remaining between them. The DNA for the CDR3 is TGCGCCAGCAGCTTGATAGCGAGTGAAAAACTGTTTTTT. Amino acids: CASSLIASEKLFF. The variable domain in full, completed from reference TRBV5-1 and TRBJ1-4, reads KAGVTQTPRYLIKTRGQQVTLSCSPISGHRSVSWYQQTPGQGLQFLFEYFSETQRNKGNFPGRFSGRQFSNSRSEMNVSTLELGDSALYLCASSLIASEKLFFGSGTQLSVL.

In this sample, this clonotype turned up many times. This chain connects TRBV4-1 to TRBJ2-1; 8 bases map to TRBD2. Germline CDR1 and CDR2: MGHRA and YSYEKL. This CDR3 spans 16 amino acids. The V segment lost 4 bases and the J segment 8 bases; nucleotides outside the gene matches: 13. In DNA form, the CDR3 reads TGCGCCAGCAGCCCCCGAGGACTAGCCGAGGCCCATGAGCAGTTCTTC. It is translated as CASSPRGLAEAHEQFF.

This chain uses TRBV6-5 with TRBJ2-7; 10 bases fit TRBD1. Losses at the gene ends were 0 bases for V and 3 bases for J; bases not matched to a gene: 11. CDR3 length equals 18 residues. Germline V gene data show CDR1 as MNHEY and CDR2 as SVGAGI. CDR3 sequence (DNA): TGTGCCAGCAGTTACTCCCCCCGTCGGACAGGGGGAATCTACGAGCAGTACTTC. Protein product: CASSYSPRRTGGIYEQYF.

This clonotype was recorded a few times. CDR3 in DNA: TGTGCCAGCAGTCCCAGTAACGGGCCAGATACGCAGTATTTT. This translates into CASSPSNGPDTQYF. The chain combines TRBV27 with TRBJ2-3; D remains ambiguous. CDR1 and CDR2 from the germline V gene are MNHEY and SMNVEV (reference sequence). The CDR3 is 14 amino acids. Trimming removed 5 bases from V and 4 bases from J, with 13 bases in between.

The chain combines TRBV6-5 with TRBJ2-7; 12 bases agree with TRBD1. CDR1 MNHEY and CDR2 SVGAGI come from the germline V gene. The V gene end was trimmed by 0 bases and the J gene end by 6 bases; junction bases not matched to a gene: 3. CDR3 length equals 15 residues. The CDR3 loop is CASSYSRDRGPEQYF. As DNA, the CDR3 is TGTGCCAGCAGTTACTCGCGGGACAGGGGGCCCGAGCAGTACTTC.

This clonotype has a handful of counts. The chain's CDR3 is CASSLRGEGTDTQYF. CDR3 DNA: TGTGCCAGCAGTTTGCGAGGGGAGGGCACAGATACGCAGTATTTT. The chain combines TRBV12-3 or TRBV12-4 with TRBJ2-3; a weak D match, TRBD2 (6 bases). V was trimmed by 3 bases and J by 1 base, leaving 11 bases between them. CDR3 length: 15 amino acids.

There are a few counts of this clonotype. V is TRBV7-9 and J is TRBJ1-2, with D unclear. The CDR3 covers 15 residues. Germline-derived CDR1 and CDR2 are SEHNR and FQNEAQ (reference sequence). V lost 1 base, J lost 3 bases, and 12 bases lay in between. The CDR3 is CASSLGLGDYYGYTF. CDR3 DNA: TGTGCCAGCAGCTTAGGCCTTGGAGACTACTATGGCTACACCTTC.

This clonotype was counted ten times or more. This chain connects TRBV7-9 to TRBJ1-3, with no clear D. This CDR3 region has 16 residues. Germline V CDR1 and CDR2: SEHNR, FQNEAQ (reference sequence). The germline V and J ends were trimmed by 5 bases and 0 bases, with 14 bases remaining between them. The CDR3 DNA follows: TGTGCCAGCAGCCCAGCGGGGAGGAGCTCTGGAAACACCATATATTTT. As protein: CASSPAGRSSGNTIYF.

The chain combines TRBV9 with TRBJ1-6, with 10 bases fitting TRBD1. After removal of 6 bases from V and 9 bases from J, the junction contained 6 bases not matched to a gene. From germline, CDR1 is SGDLS and CDR2 YYNGEE. The CDR3 consists of 14 residues. DNA of the CDR3: TGTGCCAGCAAGAGGGGACAGGGGACTTCACCCCTCCACTTT. Encoded protein: CASKRGQGTSPLHF.

The table lists this clonotype with many counts. The chain joins TRBV10-3 to TRBJ1-1, with 10 positions matching TRBD1. The V gene's germline CDR1 is ENHRY and CDR2 SYGVKD. V lost 4 bases, J lost 1 base, and 9 bases stayed unmatched. This CDR3 comprises 17 residues. The CDR3: CAISAGQGVHGNTEAFF. DNA of the CDR3: TGTGCCATCAGTGCAGGACAGGGGGTCCATGGGAACACTGAAGCTTTCTTT.

This clonotype occurred many times. V gene TRBV7-3 combines with J gene TRBJ2-3; tentatively, D is TRBD1 (7 bases). V was pared by 2 bases and J by 6 bases, with 24 bases between. This CDR3 is built from 18 residues. The germline V gene encodes CDR1 SGHTA and CDR2 FQGTGA. CDR3 DNA: TGTGCCAGCAGCTTATTGGGACAGAAGACTAGTTTGTCGGATACGCAGTATTTT. Encoded protein: CASSLLGQKTSLSDTQYF.

CDR3: CATSDPSGGDNNEQFF. The CDR3 bases are TGTGCCACCAGTGATCCTAGCGGGGGGGATAACAATGAGCAGTTCTTC. The genes are TRBV24-1 and TRBJ2-1; 12 bases match TRBD2. CDR1 KGHDR and CDR2 SFDVKD come from the germline V gene. CDR3 length: 16 residues. V shed 3 bases and J 5 bases; nucleotides not matched to a gene: 4.

This clonotype was recorded only once. A read error may explain this, as a much larger clone is one base away. The chain recombines TRBV5-4 with TRBJ1-1; D unresolved. Germline loops: CDR1 SGHNT, CDR2 YYREEE (reference sequence). The CDR3 loop spans 14 amino acids. CDR3 coding DNA: TGTGACAGCAGTCCCTTCTACATGAACACTGAAGCTTTCTTT. This encodes CDSSPFYMNTEAFF.

This clonotype came up a few times. The chain employs TRBV14 and TRBJ2-2, with D possibly being TRBD2 (5 bases). V dropped 1 base and J dropped 6 bases, with 9 bases sitting between them. This CDR3 region has 14 residues. Germline loops: CDR1 SGHDN, CDR2 FVKESK. The CDR3 DNA follows: TGTGCCAGCAGCCAAGGTCTCGGGGCCGGGGAGCTGTTTTTT. Its translation: CASSQGLGAGELFF.